This is a list of T cell receptor beta chains from one sample in a study of T cells in Graves' hyperthyroidism and ophthalmopathy. MiXCR, applied by TCRdb to the multiplex PCR reads, yields one record per CDR3 protein. The table has approximately 370,000 distinct CDR3 sequences, about 15% seen once. The specimen sequenced was blood. These receptors originate from a woman aged 25 to 39 with Graves' hyperthyroidism. Each CDR3 is given without its conserved first and last residue. Each record gives: V gene, CDR3 length, J gene, CDR3 protein.

V gene: TRBV6-1
CDR3 length: 14
J gene: TRBJ2-7
CDR3 protein: ASSFRAGVVDYEQY

V gene: TRBV3-1
CDR3 length: 15
J gene: TRBJ2-1
CDR3 protein: ASSHARTISSYNEQF

V gene: TRBV7-2
CDR3 length: 12
J gene: TRBJ2-7
CDR3 protein: ASRPGTALYEQY

V gene: TRBV30
CDR3 length: 13
J gene: TRBJ1-5
CDR3 protein: AWSAIRVRNQPQH

V gene: TRBV28
CDR3 length: 12
J gene: TRBJ1-2
CDR3 protein: ACSLRTANYGYT

V gene: TRBV6-1
CDR3 length: 13
J gene: TRBJ2-4
CDR3 protein: ASSEIQGRGNIQY

V gene: TRBV30
CDR3 length: 10
J gene: TRBJ2-7
CDR3 protein: AWRGGAREQY

V gene: TRBV10-3
CDR3 length: 10
J gene: TRBJ1-2
CDR3 protein: ATADRIYGYT

V gene: TRBV27
CDR3 length: 14
J gene: TRBJ1-4
CDR3 protein: ASSPGTGVWDEKLF

V gene: TRBV6-1
CDR3 length: 12
J gene: TRBJ2-5
CDR3 protein: ASDPSGRGETQY

V gene: TRBV29-1
CDR3 length: 14
J gene: TRBJ2-2
CDR3 protein: SVPHSGMDISGELF

V gene: TRBV20-1
CDR3 length: 15
J gene: TRBJ2-7
CDR3 protein: SAREATPRDRGYEQY

V gene: TRBV15
CDR3 length: 14
J gene: TRBJ2-7
CDR3 protein: ATSRGASGVTYEQY

V gene: TRBV2
CDR3 length: 12
J gene: TRBJ2-7
CDR3 protein: ASSEREYAYEQY

V gene: TRBV30
CDR3 length: 12
J gene: TRBJ1-4
CDR3 protein: AWTHGRGGEKLF

V gene: TRBV6-1
CDR3 length: 13
J gene: TRBJ2-5
CDR3 protein: ASSWGQGLAETQY

V gene: TRBV28
CDR3 length: 13
J gene: TRBJ2-1
CDR3 protein: ASSPPTGTIDEQF